The clone carrying this T cell receptor beta chain was counted between two and nine times. TCRdb processed the RT-PCR reads anew with MiXCR; each CDR3 protein has one entry. The data hold about 680,000 distinct CDR3 sequences, with approximately 14% observed a single time. The trim removed 3 bases at V and 7 bases at J, leaving 8 bases unmatched. From germline, CDR1 is GTSNPN and CDR2 SVGIG (reference sequence). The CDR3 contains 14 residues. The specimen sequenced was memory CD4+ T cells from blood. The chain couples TRBV30 to TRBJ1-5, with 8 bases fitting TRBD1. The sequence came from a female donor in good health, serving as a healthy control. CDR3 nucleotide sequence: TGTGCCTGGAGCCGGCAGGGGGCCCGACAGCCCCAGCATTTT. It translates to CAWSRQGARQPQHF.